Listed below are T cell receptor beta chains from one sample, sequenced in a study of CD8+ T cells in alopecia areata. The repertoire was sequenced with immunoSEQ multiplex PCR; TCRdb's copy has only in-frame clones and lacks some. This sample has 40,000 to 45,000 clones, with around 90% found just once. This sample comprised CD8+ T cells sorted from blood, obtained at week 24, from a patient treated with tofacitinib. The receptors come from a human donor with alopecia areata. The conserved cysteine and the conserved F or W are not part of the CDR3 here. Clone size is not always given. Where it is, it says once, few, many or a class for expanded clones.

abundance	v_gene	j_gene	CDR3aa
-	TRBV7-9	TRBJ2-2	ASSFRGGELF
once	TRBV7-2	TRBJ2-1	ASSLMGSHNEQF
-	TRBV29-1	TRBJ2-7	SVQTGTGYEQY
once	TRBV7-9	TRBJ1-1	ASSFTGQGTEAF
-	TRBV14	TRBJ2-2	ATEDSLNTGELF
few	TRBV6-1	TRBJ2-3	ASSGLAGGTDTQY
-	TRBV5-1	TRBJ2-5	ASSLEGSGETQY
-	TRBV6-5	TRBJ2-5	ASSGGVGGETQY
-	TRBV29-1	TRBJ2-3	SVEDLGGRGTDTQY
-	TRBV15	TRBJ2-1	ATSRAGGGRGEQF
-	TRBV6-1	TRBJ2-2	ASPRANTGELF
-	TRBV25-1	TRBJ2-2	ASSEEYGVPGELF
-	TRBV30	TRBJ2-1	AWGEGQALEPGF
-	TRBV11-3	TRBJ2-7	ASSFTGSYEQY
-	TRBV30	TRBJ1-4	AWATATNEKLF
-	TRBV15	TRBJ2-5	ATSRYENPRPEETQY
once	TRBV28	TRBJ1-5	ASSPPTDSGNQPQH
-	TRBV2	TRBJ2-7	ASSEEGPGYEQY
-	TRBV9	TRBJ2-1	ASSVSQGSYNEQF
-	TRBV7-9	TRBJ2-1	ASSLGSYRADSYNEQF
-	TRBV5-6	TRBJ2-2	ASSPSPFRSAWELF
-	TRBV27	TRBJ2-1	ASSLMADDNEQF
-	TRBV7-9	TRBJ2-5	ASSSRGETQY
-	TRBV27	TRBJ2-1	ASSSPQRGTNEQF
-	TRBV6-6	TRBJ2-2	ASREAGRRAGELF
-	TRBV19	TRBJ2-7	ASRTGYEQY
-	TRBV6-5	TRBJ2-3	ASSYNGAGGTDTQY